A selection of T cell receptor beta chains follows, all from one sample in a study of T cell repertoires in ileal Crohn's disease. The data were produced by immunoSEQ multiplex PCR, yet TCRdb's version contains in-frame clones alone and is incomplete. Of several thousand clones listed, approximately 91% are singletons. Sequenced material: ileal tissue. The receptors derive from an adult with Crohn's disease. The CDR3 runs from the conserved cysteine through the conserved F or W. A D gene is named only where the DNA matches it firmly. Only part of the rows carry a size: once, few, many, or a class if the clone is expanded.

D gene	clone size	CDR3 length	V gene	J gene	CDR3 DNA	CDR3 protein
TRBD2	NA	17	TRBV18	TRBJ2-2	TGTGCCAGCTCACCACAGTTAGCGGGAGCATTCACCGGGGAGCTGTTTTTT	CASSPQLAGAFTGELFF
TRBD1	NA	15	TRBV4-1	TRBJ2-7	TGCGCCAGCAGCCAAGATCCCGGGACAGGGGTTGTGCAGTACTTC	CASSQDPGTGVVQYF
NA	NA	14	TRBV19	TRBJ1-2	TGTGCCAGTAGTATTCCCGGGGGATACTATGGCTACACCTTC	CASSIPGGYYGYTF
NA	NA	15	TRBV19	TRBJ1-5	TGTGCCAGTAGTATCAGGTTAGAGGGCAATCAGCCCCAGCATTTT	CASSIRLEGNQPQHF
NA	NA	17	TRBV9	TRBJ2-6	TGTGCCAGCAGCGTAGCTACACGGGCCTCTGGGGCCAACGTCCTGACTTTC	CASSVATRASGANVLTF
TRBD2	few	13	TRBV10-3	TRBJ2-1	TGTGCCACGGGACTAGAGTTTGGCAATGAGCAGTTCTTC	CATGLEFGNEQFF
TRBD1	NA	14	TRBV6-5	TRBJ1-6	TGTGCCAGCAGAGGGACAGTATCCAATTCACCCCTCCACTTT	CASRGTVSNSPLHF
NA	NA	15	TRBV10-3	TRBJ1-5	TGTGCCATCAAGGACAAGGGGGATAGCAATCAGCCCCAGCATTTT	CAIKDKGDSNQPQHF
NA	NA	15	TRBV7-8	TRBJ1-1	TGTGCCAGCAGCTTAGTTCCGCAGAAGAACACTGAAGCTTTCTTT	CASSLVPQKNTEAFF
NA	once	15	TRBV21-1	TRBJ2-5	TGTGCCAGCAGCATCGTCAGGGAACCCCAAGAGACCCAGTACTTC	CASSIVREPQETQYF
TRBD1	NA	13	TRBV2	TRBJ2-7	TGTGCCAGCACCAGGGACAGGGGTCGCGAGCAGTACTTC	CASTRDRGREQYF
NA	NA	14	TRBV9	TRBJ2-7	TGTGCCAGCAGCGTAGTCTCTGCCCGTGGGGAGCAGTACTTC	CASSVVSARGEQYF
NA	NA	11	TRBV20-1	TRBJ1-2	TGCAGTGCTAGAACGCACTATGGCTACACCTTC	CSARTHYGYTF
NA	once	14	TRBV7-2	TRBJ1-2	TGTGCCAGCAGCTTAGCGACCGGGTTCGGTGGCTACACCTTC	CASSLATGFGGYTF
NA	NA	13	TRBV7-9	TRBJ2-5	TGTGCCAGCAGCTTAGTACGGTGGAAGACCCAGTACTTC	CASSLVRWKTQYF
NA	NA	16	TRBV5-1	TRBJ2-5	TGCGCCAGCAGCTTGAGGGGTTTGGGGGTCCAAGAGACCCAGTACTTC	CASSLRGLGVQETQYF
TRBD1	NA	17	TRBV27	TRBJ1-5	TGTGCCAGCAGCCCCCGAAGTGGGACAGCTTCCAATCAGCCCCAGCATTTT	CASSPRSGTASNQPQHF
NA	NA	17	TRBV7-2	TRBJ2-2	TGTGCCAGCAGCTTAGTTTCGAGCGCTAAGAACACCGGGGAGCTGTTTTTT	CASSLVSSAKNTGELFF
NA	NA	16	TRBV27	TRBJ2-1	TGTGCCAGCAGTTATCGGGACACCCTCCCTTTAAATGAGCAGTTCTTC	CASSYRDTLPLNEQFF
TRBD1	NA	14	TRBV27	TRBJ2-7	TGTGCCAGCAGTACCGGGACAGGGGCCTACGAGCAGTACTTC	CASSTGTGAYEQYF
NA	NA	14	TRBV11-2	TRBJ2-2	TGTGCCAGCAGCCGGGCAGTGAACACCGGGGAGCTGTTTTTT	CASSRAVNTGELFF
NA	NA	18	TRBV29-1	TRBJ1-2	TGCAGCGTTGCGGGGCCGGTGGCAGGCGATAATCTCGCCTATGGCTACACCTTC	CSVAGPVAGDNLAYGYTF
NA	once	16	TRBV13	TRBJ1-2	TGTGCCAGCAGCTCAACTCAGGGTCCACGAAACTATGGCTACACCTTC	CASSSTQGPRNYGYTF
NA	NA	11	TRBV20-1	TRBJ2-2	TGCAGTGCCCAGTGGGGGGGGGAGCTGTTTTTT	CSAQWGGELFF
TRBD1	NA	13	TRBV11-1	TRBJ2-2	TGTGCCAGCAGCTTACAGGGGGCGCGGGAGCTGTTTTTT	CASSLQGARELFF
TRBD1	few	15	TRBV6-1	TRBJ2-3	TGTGCCAGCAGTGAAGAGACAGGGGGCACAGATACGCAGTATTTT	CASSEETGGTDTQYF
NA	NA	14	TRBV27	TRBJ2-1	TGTGCCAGCACGCTGGAGGGACCCTACAATGAGCAGTTCTTC	CASTLEGPYNEQFF
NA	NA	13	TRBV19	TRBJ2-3	TGTGCCAGTAGTATTACTATCACAGATACGCAGTATTTT	CASSITITDTQYF
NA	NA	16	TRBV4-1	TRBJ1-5	TGCGCCAGCAGCCAGGAAAGACAGTATAGCAATCAGCCCCAGCATTTT	CASSQERQYSNQPQHF
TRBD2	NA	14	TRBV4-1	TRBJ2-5	TGCGCCAGCAGCCAAGCGGGAGGGCCAGAGACCCAGTACTTC	CASSQAGGPETQYF
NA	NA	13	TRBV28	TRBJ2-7	TGTGCCAGCAGCCCCCCCACAGGGACCGAGCAGTACTTC	CASSPPTGTEQYF
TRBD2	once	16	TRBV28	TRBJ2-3	TGTGCCAGCAGTTCCCGACTAGCGGGGGACACAGATACGCAGTATTTT	CASSSRLAGDTDTQYF
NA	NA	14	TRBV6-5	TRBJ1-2	TGTGCCAGCAGTTACGGGGCAGGCCCCCGGGGCTACACCTTC	CASSYGAGPRGYTF
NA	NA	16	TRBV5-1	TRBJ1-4	TGCGCCAGCAGCTTGGGCTCTTCTGCGGGGAATGAAAAACTGTTTTTT	CASSLGSSAGNEKLFF
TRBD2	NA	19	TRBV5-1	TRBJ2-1	TGCGCCAGCAGCCCGGGCCTAGCGGGAGGACGTTCCACCTACAATGAGCAGTTCTTC	CASSPGLAGGRSTYNEQFF
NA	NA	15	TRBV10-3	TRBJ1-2	TGTGCCATCAGTGAGAGACAGCTATATTCCTATGGCTACACCTTC	CAISERQLYSYGYTF
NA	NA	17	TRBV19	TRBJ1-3	TGTGCCAGTAGTCCTCTGGACAATCTAAACTCTGGAAACACCATATATTTT	CASSPLDNLNSGNTIYF
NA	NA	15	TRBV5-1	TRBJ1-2	TGCGCCAGCAGCGATGGAGGAAGGTCGGAGGGTGGCTACACCTTC	CASSDGGRSEGGYTF
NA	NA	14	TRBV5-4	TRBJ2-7	TGTGCCAGCAGCTTGTTTGACAGGTCCTACGAGCAGTACTTC	CASSLFDRSYEQYF
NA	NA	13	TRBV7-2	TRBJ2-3	TGTGCCAGCAGCCCCAGGGGGGCTGGTACGCAGTATTTT	CASSPRGAGTQYF
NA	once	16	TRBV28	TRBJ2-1	TGTGCCAGCAGCCCAGGCGGGACTCCTAAATACAATGAGCAGTTCTTC	CASSPGGTPKYNEQFF
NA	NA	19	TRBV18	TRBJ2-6	TGTGCCAGCTCACCTCCCTACAGGGTCGGGGGCCCTGGGGCCAACGTCCTGACTTTC	CASSPPYRVGGPGANVLTF
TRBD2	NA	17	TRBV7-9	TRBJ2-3	TGTGCCAGCAGCCCGGCGGGATGGCGGGGGGTCACAGATACGCAGTATTTT	CASSPAGWRGVTDTQYF
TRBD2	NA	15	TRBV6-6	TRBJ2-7	TGTGCCAGCAGTGGGACTAGCGGGCTCTCCTACGAGCAGTACTTC	CASSGTSGLSYEQYF
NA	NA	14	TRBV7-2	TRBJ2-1	TGTGCCAGCAGTCCAGGACTGGGGGGCAATGAGCAGTTCTTC	CASSPGLGGNEQFF
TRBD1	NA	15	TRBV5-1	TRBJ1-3	TGCGCCAGCAGCGGGACAGGGGATCATGGAAACACCATATATTTT	CASSGTGDHGNTIYF
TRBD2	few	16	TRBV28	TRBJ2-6	TGTGCCAGCACCCCCGGGGGGGTTTCTGGGGCCAACGTCCTGACTTTC	CASTPGGVSGANVLTF
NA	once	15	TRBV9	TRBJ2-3	TGTGCCAGCAGCGTACAGCCAGGGGTTACAGATACGCAGTATTTT	CASSVQPGVTDTQYF
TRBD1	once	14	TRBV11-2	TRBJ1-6	TGTGCCAGCAGCTCCCGACAGGGCGATTCACCCCTCCACTTT	CASSSRQGDSPLHF
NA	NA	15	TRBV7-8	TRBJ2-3	TGTGCCAGCAGCACCCGGCCGGAACCCACAGATACGCAGTATTTT	CASSTRPEPTDTQYF
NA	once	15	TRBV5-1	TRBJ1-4	TGCGCCAGCAGCTTGGCGGTTGGACCTAATGAAAAACTGTTTTTT	CASSLAVGPNEKLFF
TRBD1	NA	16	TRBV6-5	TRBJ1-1	TGTGCCAGCAGTTACCCTTCAGACAGGGGCTACACTGAAGCTTTCTTT	CASSYPSDRGYTEAFF
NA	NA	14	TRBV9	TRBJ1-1	TGTGCCAGCAGCGTAGGGGGAGGGTACACTGAAGCTTTCTTT	CASSVGGGYTEAFF
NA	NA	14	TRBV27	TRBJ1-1	TGTGCCAGCAGGGTGGGGGTTCAGAACACTGAAGCTTTCTTT	CASRVGVQNTEAFF
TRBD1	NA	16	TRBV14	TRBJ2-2	TGTGCCAGCAGCCCCTGGACAGGGGAGAACACCGGGGAGCTGTTTTTT	CASSPWTGENTGELFF
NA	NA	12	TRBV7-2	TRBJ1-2	TGTGCCAGCAGCGGCCGGGTCTATGGCTACACCTTC	CASSGRVYGYTF
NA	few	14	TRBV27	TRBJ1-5	TGTGCCAGCAGTTATACCAAATCCAATCAGCCCCAGCATTTT	CASSYTKSNQPQHF
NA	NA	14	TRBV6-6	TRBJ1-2	TGTGCCAGCAGTTACGAGGGGACGTTCAGTGGCTACACCTTC	CASSYEGTFSGYTF
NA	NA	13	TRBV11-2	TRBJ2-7	TGTGCCAGCAGCTTCGGACCAAGCTACGAGCAGTACTTC	CASSFGPSYEQYF
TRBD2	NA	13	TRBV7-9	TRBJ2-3	TGTGCCGCCTGGGAGGGAGTAGTAGATACGCAGTATTTT	CAAWEGVVDTQYF